The rows below give T cell receptor beta chains drawn from one sample of a study of cytotoxic CD8 clonotypes in ibrutinib-treated CLL. Sequencing was performed with immunoSEQ multiplex PCR; in TCRdb, only in-frame clones are kept and a portion is missing. The data show 300,000 or so clones, approximately 67% seen once. The sequencing here drew on PBMCs, taken after 36 months of ibrutinib treatment. These receptors all come from a human donor with chronic lymphocytic leukemia. Each CDR3 is given with its conserved first and last residue. The D gene is left open where the match is weak. The size entry is marked missing in some rows and otherwise reads once, few, many or a size class.

d_gene: TRBD1
j_gene: TRBJ1-2
v_gene: TRBV6-5
abundance: few
CDR3aa: CATNGDRGLYYGYTF
CDR3nt: TGTGCCACTAACGGAGACAGGGGGCTTTACTATGGCTACACCTTC

d_gene: NA
j_gene: TRBJ2-7
v_gene: TRBV29-1
abundance: NA
CDR3aa: CSVVKGSEQYF
CDR3nt: TGCAGCGTTGTAAAGGGGAGCGAGCAGTACTTC

d_gene: TRBD2
j_gene: TRBJ2-7
v_gene: TRBV15
abundance: NA
CDR3aa: CATRTSGSHEQYF
CDR3nt: TGTGCCACCCGCACTAGCGGGAGTCACGAGCAGTACTTC

d_gene: NA
j_gene: TRBJ1-1
v_gene: TRBV5-1
abundance: NA
CDR3aa: CASSLGGLRSTEAFF
CDR3nt: TGCGCCAGCAGCTTGGGGGGACTACGGTCCACTGAAGCTTTCTTT

d_gene: NA
j_gene: TRBJ2-7
v_gene: TRBV18
abundance: NA
CDR3aa: CASSPSPTVTYEQYF
CDR3nt: TGTGCCAGCTCACCTTCCCCGACAGTGACCTACGAGCAGTACTTC

d_gene: NA
j_gene: TRBJ2-7
v_gene: TRBV7-9
abundance: NA
CDR3aa: CASSLGPGSYEQYF
CDR3nt: TGTGCCAGCAGCTTAGGGCCAGGGTCGTACGAGCAGTACTTC

d_gene: NA
j_gene: TRBJ2-3
v_gene: TRBV7-8
abundance: NA
CDR3aa: CASGGPGLTQYF
CDR3nt: TGTGCCAGCGGGGGCCCCGGCCTTACGCAGTATTTT

d_gene: NA
j_gene: TRBJ1-2
v_gene: TRBV5-1
abundance: NA
CDR3aa: CASSLGQVGSYGYTF
CDR3nt: TGCGCCAGCAGCTTGGGACAGGTAGGTTCCTATGGCTACACCTTC

d_gene: NA
j_gene: TRBJ1-3
v_gene: TRBV27
abundance: NA
CDR3aa: CASSPLGQKGNTIYF
CDR3nt: TGTGCCAGCTCCCCCCTCGGACAGAAAGGAAACACCATATATTTT

d_gene: TRBD1
j_gene: TRBJ2-7
v_gene: TRBV27
abundance: NA
CDR3aa: CASRTGVNEQYF
CDR3nt: TGTGCCAGCAGAACAGGGGTTAACGAGCAGTACTTC

d_gene: NA
j_gene: TRBJ1-1
v_gene: TRBV5-1
abundance: NA
CDR3aa: CASSLLGSASTEAFF
CDR3nt: TGCGCCAGCAGCTTGTTAGGCAGCGCGAGTACTGAAGCTTTCTTT

d_gene: NA
j_gene: TRBJ1-3
v_gene: TRBV28
abundance: NA
CDR3aa: CASSLIVTRNTIYF
CDR3nt: TGTGCCAGCAGTTTAATAGTCACCCGAAACACCATATATTTT

d_gene: TRBD1
j_gene: TRBJ1-3
v_gene: TRBV6-8
abundance: NA
CDR3aa: CASSGDRGSSSGNTIYF
CDR3nt: TGTGCCAGCAGTGGGGACAGGGGGTCCAGCTCTGGAAACACCATATATTTT

d_gene: NA
j_gene: TRBJ2-3
v_gene: TRBV10-3
abundance: NA
CDR3aa: CAISDQPGHSFRGDTQYF
CDR3nt: TGTGCCATCAGTGACCAACCGGGACACTCATTTCGGGGGGATACGCAGTATTTT

d_gene: TRBD1
j_gene: TRBJ2-5
v_gene: TRBV11-2
abundance: NA
CDR3aa: CASSSYRDRDQETQYF
CDR3nt: TGTGCCAGCAGCTCCTACCGGGACAGGGATCAAGAGACCCAGTACTTC

d_gene: TRBD1
j_gene: TRBJ2-1
v_gene: TRBV7-2
abundance: NA
CDR3aa: CASSRGTANEQFF
CDR3nt: TGTGCCAGCAGCAGAGGGACAGCCAATGAGCAGTTCTTC

d_gene: NA
j_gene: TRBJ2-1
v_gene: TRBV5-1
abundance: once
CDR3aa: CASSSLAGTVDNEQFF
CDR3nt: TGCGCCAGCAGCTCCCTGGCGGGGACGGTGGACAATGAGCAGTTCTTC

d_gene: TRBD1
j_gene: TRBJ1-2
v_gene: TRBV29-1
abundance: few
CDR3aa: CSVDRVTFYGYTF
CDR3nt: TGCAGCGTAGACAGGGTCACCTTCTATGGCTACACCTTC

d_gene: NA
j_gene: TRBJ2-5
v_gene: TRBV11-2
abundance: NA
CDR3aa: CASSRRPVRLGETQYF
CDR3nt: TGTGCCAGCAGCCGTAGACCCGTCCGTCTAGGGGAGACCCAGTACTTC

d_gene: NA
j_gene: TRBJ1-4
v_gene: TRBV18
abundance: NA
CDR3aa: CASSRDKEKLFF
CDR3nt: TGTGCCAGCTCACGAGACAAAGAAAAACTGTTTTTT

d_gene: TRBD2
j_gene: TRBJ2-3
v_gene: TRBV5-4
abundance: few
CDR3aa: CASTLSGNTDTQYF
CDR3nt: TGTGCCAGCACCTTGAGCGGGAACACAGATACGCAGTATTTT

d_gene: TRBD1
j_gene: TRBJ2-7
v_gene: TRBV5-5
abundance: NA
CDR3aa: CASSRDREPRGRSYEQYF
CDR3nt: TGTGCCAGCAGCAGAGACAGGGAACCCCGGGGACGCTCCTACGAGCAGTACTTC

d_gene: TRBD1
j_gene: TRBJ2-7
v_gene: TRBV6-4
abundance: NA
CDR3aa: CGTNRGRFDEQYF
CDR3nt: TGTGGAACTAACAGGGGGCGCTTCGACGAGCAGTACTTC

d_gene: NA
j_gene: TRBJ2-5
v_gene: TRBV19
abundance: NA
CDR3aa: CASSMRRGGGAQETQYF
CDR3nt: TGTGCCAGTAGTATGCGTAGGGGAGGGGGGGCCCAAGAGACCCAGTACTTC

d_gene: TRBD2
j_gene: TRBJ2-5
v_gene: TRBV29-1
abundance: once
CDR3aa: CSVRGLAGVGTQYF
CDR3nt: TGCAGCGTCCGAGGACTAGCGGGAGTTGGGACCCAGTACTTC

d_gene: NA
j_gene: TRBJ2-7
v_gene: TRBV6-5
abundance: NA
CDR3aa: CASRVRGVISYEQYF
CDR3nt: TGTGCCAGCAGAGTCAGGGGGGTCATCTCCTACGAGCAGTACTTC

d_gene: NA
j_gene: TRBJ2-7
v_gene: TRBV15
abundance: once
CDR3aa: CATSRDLADYEQYF
CDR3nt: TGTGCCACCAGCAGAGATTTGGCAGACTACGAGCAGTACTTC

d_gene: NA
j_gene: TRBJ2-5
v_gene: TRBV15
abundance: NA
CDR3aa: CATSSISGLQETQYF
CDR3nt: TGTGCCACCAGCAGTATAAGCGGACTACAAGAGACCCAGTACTTC

d_gene: NA
j_gene: TRBJ1-6
v_gene: TRBV5-1
abundance: NA
CDR3aa: CASSLAGPYNSPLHF
CDR3nt: TGCGCCAGCAGCTTGGCAGGACCCTATAATTCACCCCTCCACTTT

d_gene: TRBD1
j_gene: TRBJ2-7
v_gene: TRBV7-9
abundance: once
CDR3aa: CASSFDRAAYEQYF
CDR3nt: TGTGCCAGCAGCTTCGACAGGGCAGCCTACGAGCAGTACTTC

d_gene: NA
j_gene: TRBJ2-4
v_gene: TRBV7-9
abundance: NA
CDR3aa: CASSLMGGNIQYF
CDR3nt: TGTGCCAGCAGCTTGATGGGGGGAAACATTCAGTACTTC

d_gene: NA
j_gene: TRBJ1-3
v_gene: TRBV6-1
abundance: NA
CDR3aa: CASSVKGSGNTIYF
CDR3nt: TGTGCCAGCAGTGTCAAGGGCTCTGGAAACACCATATATTTT

d_gene: NA
j_gene: TRBJ2-7
v_gene: TRBV5-4
abundance: few
CDR3aa: CASSFLGNEQYF
CDR3nt: TGTGCCAGCAGCTTTCTGGGAAACGAGCAGTACTTC

d_gene: NA
j_gene: TRBJ2-1
v_gene: TRBV29-1
abundance: NA
CDR3aa: CSVSSRGVNEQFF
CDR3nt: TGCAGCGTCTCTTCCCGCGGTGTCAATGAGCAGTTCTTC

d_gene: TRBD1
j_gene: TRBJ1-2
v_gene: TRBV4-3
abundance: once
CDR3aa: CASSHRTGINYGYTF
CDR3nt: TGCGCCAGCAGCCATCGGACAGGGATTAACTATGGCTACACCTTC

d_gene: TRBD1
j_gene: TRBJ2-5
v_gene: TRBV7-3
abundance: NA
CDR3aa: CASSVDRGPWTQYF
CDR3nt: TGTGCCAGCAGCGTAGACAGGGGCCCCTGGACCCAGTACTTC

d_gene: TRBD1
j_gene: TRBJ2-2
v_gene: TRBV5-1
abundance: NA
CDR3aa: CASSLAGQGIGGELFF
CDR3nt: TGCGCCAGCAGCTTGGCGGGACAGGGGATTGGCGGGGAGCTGTTTTTT

d_gene: NA
j_gene: TRBJ2-6
v_gene: TRBV5-4
abundance: NA
CDR3aa: CASSQASLWEFGANVLTF
CDR3nt: TGTGCCAGCAGCCAAGCGTCTTTATGGGAGTTTGGGGCCAACGTCCTGACTTTC

d_gene: NA
j_gene: TRBJ2-1
v_gene: TRBV28
abundance: NA
CDR3aa: CASEPPEGSYNEQFF
CDR3nt: TGTGCCAGCGAACCACCCGAGGGCTCCTACAATGAGCAGTTCTTC

d_gene: TRBD1
j_gene: TRBJ1-5
v_gene: TRBV2
abundance: NA
CDR3aa: CASCGQGSNQPQHF
CDR3nt: TGTGCCAGCTGTGGACAGGGTAGCAATCAGCCCCAGCATTTT

d_gene: TRBD1
j_gene: TRBJ1-4
v_gene: TRBV18
abundance: few
CDR3aa: CASSRTGLNEKLFF
CDR3nt: TGTGCCAGCTCACGGACAGGTCTTAATGAAAAACTGTTTTTT

d_gene: NA
j_gene: TRBJ2-5
v_gene: TRBV4-1
abundance: once
CDR3aa: CASSQHRVETQYF
CDR3nt: TGCGCCAGCAGCCAACACAGGGTAGAGACCCAGTACTTC

d_gene: NA
j_gene: TRBJ2-5
v_gene: TRBV7-3
abundance: few
CDR3aa: CASSFGRGETQYF
CDR3nt: TGTGCCAGCAGCTTCGGCAGGGGTGAGACCCAGTACTTC

d_gene: TRBD1
j_gene: TRBJ2-7
v_gene: TRBV19
abundance: NA
CDR3aa: CASSNTGTGLPYEQYF
CDR3nt: TGTGCCAGTAGCAATACCGGGACAGGGCTGCCCTACGAGCAGTACTTC

d_gene: NA
j_gene: TRBJ1-1
v_gene: TRBV11-1
abundance: NA
CDR3aa: CASSRNTEAFF
CDR3nt: TGTGCCAGCAGCCGGAACACTGAAGCTTTCTTT

d_gene: NA
j_gene: TRBJ1-2
v_gene: TRBV4-1
abundance: NA
CDR3aa: CASSQDSTGNYGYTF
CDR3nt: TGCGCCAGCAGCCAAGACAGTACTGGTAACTATGGCTACACCTTC

d_gene: NA
j_gene: TRBJ2-7
v_gene: TRBV10-1
abundance: NA
CDR3aa: CASSPREGVGEQYF
CDR3nt: TGCGCCAGCAGCCCCCGGGAAGGGGTCGGCGAGCAGTACTTC

d_gene: NA
j_gene: TRBJ2-5
v_gene: TRBV5-6
abundance: few
CDR3aa: CASSLGTGVKGETQYF
CDR3nt: TGTGCCAGCAGCTTGGGGACGGGGGTGAAGGGAGAGACCCAGTACTTC

d_gene: TRBD1
j_gene: TRBJ2-1
v_gene: TRBV9
abundance: NA
CDR3aa: CASSISGTGGNEQFF
CDR3nt: TGTGCCAGCAGCATCTCCGGGACAGGGGGAAATGAGCAGTTCTTC

d_gene: NA
j_gene: TRBJ1-2
v_gene: TRBV6-5
abundance: few
CDR3aa: CASRKSGYTF
CDR3nt: TGTGCCAGTCGAAAGAGTGGCTACACCTTC

d_gene: TRBD2
j_gene: TRBJ2-3
v_gene: TRBV7-2
abundance: NA
CDR3aa: CASSLEAGGRTDTQYF
CDR3nt: TGTGCCAGCAGCTTAGAGGCGGGGGGGCGCACAGATACGCAGTATTTT

d_gene: NA
j_gene: TRBJ1-5
v_gene: TRBV13
abundance: NA
CDR3aa: CASSQPHSHSNQPQHF
CDR3nt: TGTGCCAGCAGCCAACCCCACAGTCATAGCAATCAGCCCCAGCATTTT